Listed below are T cell receptor beta chains from one sample, sequenced in a study of cytomegalovirus exposure and HLA in healthy donors. Sequenced by immunoSEQ multiplex PCR; TCRdb stores in-frame clones only, minus some. This sample carries about 190,000 clones, 65% to 80% of them seen once, and the ten largest clones take approximately 5%. Sequences were obtained from PBMCs. These receptors were taken from a man aged 30 to 39 in good health and CMV-seropositive. Each CDR3 is given with its conserved first and last residue. The D gene is left open where the match is weak. For some rows the clone size is stated as once, few or many, or as a class when expanded; others skip it.

TRBV5-4	NA	NA	TRBJ2-2	TGTGCCAGCAGCCGGGCGGGGGGGGAGCTGTTTTTT	CASSRAGGELFF
TRBV6-6	few	NA	TRBJ2-1	TGTGCCAGCAGTTACGGGGCGGCCTCCTACAATGAGCAGTTCTTC	CASSYGAASYNEQFF
TRBV30	few	NA	TRBJ1-5	TGTGCCTGGAGGGAAGCAGGGGGCAATCAGCCCCAGCATTTT	CAWREAGGNQPQHF
TRBV29-1	NA	NA	TRBJ1-2	TGCAGCACCCGACCGTCGGCGGACTATGGCTACACCTTC	CSTRPSADYGYTF
TRBV11-2	NA	NA	TRBJ2-2	TGTGCCAGCAGCACAGGGGAGGCCGGGGAGCTGTTTTTT	CASSTGEAGELFF
TRBV6-5	NA	NA	TRBJ1-2	TGTGCCAGCAGTTCCCGGACAGCTAACTATGGCTACACCTTC	CASSSRTANYGYTF
TRBV28	once	TRBD1	TRBJ2-7	TGTGCCAGCAGTGCGTACAGGGGATTCATGGGAAACGAGCAGTACTTC	CASSAYRGFMGNEQYF
TRBV4-3	NA	TRBD1	TRBJ1-1	TGCGCCAGCAGCCAAACTAACAGGGGGGGAACTGAAGCTTTCTTT	CASSQTNRGGTEAFF
TRBV7-2	NA	NA	TRBJ1-5	TGTGCCAGCAGCTTAGTTTTGGGGCCCCATCAGCCCCAGCATTTT	CASSLVLGPHQPQHF
TRBV4-1	once	TRBD1	TRBJ1-5	TGCGCCAGCAGCCCACAGGGGAAAGCTCAGCCCCAGCATTTT	CASSPQGKAQPQHF
TRBV7-9	NA	NA	TRBJ1-2	TGTTCCAGCAGATCAGACAGGGGCTACACCTTC	CSSRSDRGYTF
TRBV7-9	NA	NA	TRBJ1-1	TGTGCCAGCAGCTTAGCACAGATGAACACTGAAGCTTTCTTT	CASSLAQMNTEAFF